This is a list of T cell receptor beta chains from one sample in a study. TCRdb re-analysed the 5' RACE reads in MiXCR, keeping a single row per CDR3 protein. The data hold roughly 42,000 distinct CDR3 sequences, with approximately 31% observed a single time. Input material: tumor-infiltrating memory CD4+ T cells sorted from the breast tumor. Every receptor here comes from a female donor with breast cancer. Both conserved end residues are part of each CDR3.

>TRBV29-1|TRBJ2-3
CSTGAGVSSDTQYF
>TRBV9|TRBJ2-1
CASSARRTSGRSTGGYNEQFF
>TRBV7-9|TRBJ1-1
CASSLLRPWNTEAFF
>TRBV7-3|TRBJ2-1
CASSQMAGTNEQFF
>TRBV3-1|TRBJ1-1
CVSSQGDRGAEAFF
>TRBV4-2|TRBJ2-5
CASSQEAAGGPGVETQYF
>TRBV28|TRBJ1-2
CASNAGGDYGYTF
>TRBV27|TRBJ2-2
CASSFGRHTGELFF
>TRBV12-3/TRBV12-4|TRBJ1-2
CASSGSNYGYTF
>TRBV9|TRBJ2-5
CASGVGYQETQYF
>TRBV4-2|TRBJ1-5
CASSLDRGSQPQHF
>TRBV7-8|TRBJ2-7
CASSPPGQGKYEQYF
>TRBV28|TRBJ2-7
CASSLYGDGYEQYF
>TRBV20-1|TRBJ1-4
CSARDPRQGGNEKLFF
>TRBV5-1|TRBJ2-2
CPSSLEGRATTGELFF
>TRBV5-1|TRBJ1-1
CASSPGVGAEAFF
>TRBV6-1|TRBJ2-5
CASSEEGDRTWKTQYF
>TRBV12-3/TRBV12-4|TRBJ2-7
CASRAGTGLAGGYEQYF
>TRBV20-1|TRBJ2-7
CSARTGTSGVSEQYF
>TRBV21-1|TRBJ2-7
CASSKEHGPFKFSYEQYF
>TRBV18|TRBJ2-1
CASSQLAGASNEQFF
>TRBV6-5|TRBJ2-7
CASSLGTNKYEQYF
>TRBV27|TRBJ2-4
CASSLIGGAKNIQYF
>TRBV9|TRBJ1-5
CASSSTGASNQPQHF
>TRBV6-2/TRBV6-3|TRBJ2-7
CASSYGTPGYEQYF
>TRBV5-1|TRBJ1-1
CASSTMEGGTEAFF
>TRBV7-9|TRBJ2-7
CASSRTGSDRSTYEQYF
>TRBV24-1|TRBJ1-5
CATSEGNQPQHF
>TRBV20-1|TRBJ2-7
CSANDRGKAYEQYF
>TRBV5-1|TRBJ2-2
CASSLVGATGELFF
>TRBV24-1|TRBJ1-4
CATSETTGTSNEKLFF
>TRBV21-1|TRBJ1-2
CASSENGGTGQGEHGYTF
>TRBV28|TRBJ2-3
CASSLGQGTDTQYF
>TRBV4-2|TRBJ2-1
CASSTQSSGRASYNEQFF
>TRBV20-1|TRBJ2-5
CSRPGTLDLEETQYF
>TRBV20-1|TRBJ2-7
CSAELGQGAYEQYF
>TRBV5-1|TRBJ2-7
CASSPNRGHEQYF
>TRBV7-8|TRBJ1-1
CASSSPEWAVNTEAFF
>TRBV5-1|TRBJ2-2
CASSLSPTRTGELFF
>TRBV28|TRBJ2-7
CASSLGIAGGPSSYEQYF
>TRBV4-2|TRBJ2-1
CASSRGSSGGVDEQFF
>TRBV12-3/TRBV12-4|TRBJ2-3
CASSFDLGADTQYF
>TRBV9|TRBJ2-7
CASSPQGQGSSYEQYF
>TRBV6-2/TRBV6-3|TRBJ2-2
CASNRGRNTGELFF
>TRBV7-6|TRBJ2-3
CASSSGRTTDTQYF
>TRBV3-1|TRBJ2-3
CASSPRQATSTDTQYF
>TRBV4-2|TRBJ2-1
CASSQVSSGRSYNEQFF
>TRBV5-1|TRBJ2-2
CASRRAGVSGELFF
>TRBV7-9|TRBJ1-5
CASSFQGRQPQHF
>TRBV5-1|TRBJ2-1
CASSLRTGFNEQFF
>TRBV6-5|TRBJ2-7
CASRGGDYEQYF
>TRBV5-1|TRBJ2-1
CASSLGRGNEQFF
>TRBV4-2|TRBJ2-2
CASSPLTSGGPTGELFF
>TRBV29-1|TRBJ1-1
CSVERDRGHTETFF
>TRBV30|TRBJ2-1
CAWQTSGRAPGNEQFF
>TRBV10-3|TRBJ2-7
CAISLGLGGEQYF